What follows describes a single TCR beta chain. This clone was seen once. Its antigen is not yet known. No quality values exist for individual bases; no much larger clone is one base distant. These data are taken from a study of blood T cell repertoires in COVID-19 (dated by TCRdb to about 2020). About the investigation overall: Samples from collaborators originated in the United States, Italy and Spain and spanned both the acute and convalescent phases of COVID-19. The prospective study material was composed of cDNA or gDNA derived from T cells, B-cell-depleted T cells, or PBMCs. Subjects who had been exposed to COVID-19, were actively infected with it, or had recovered from it provided the deeply sampled blood TCRbeta repertoires that made up the dataset. The repertoires were released in a freely available public database intended as a resource for research on the immune response to SARS-CoV-2. The samples were drawn from the first 160 participants of the ongoing ImmuneRACE study and from some 1,300 subjects provided by 6 global collaborators. Sample metadata almost always included a de-identified subject ID, COVID-19 status, age in years and sex. HLA class I and class II types, where available, came from metadata supplied by the sample provider rather than from assay-based typing.

Collaborating institutions collected whole blood in K2EDTA tubes following their own protocols. For TCRbeta analysis, collaborators shipped samples in one of three forms: frozen whole blood, isolated PBMCs, or DNA extracted from either of those sample types. CDR1 GTSNPN and CDR2 SVGIG are derived from the germline V gene (reference sequence). Trimming at the junction amounts to 0 bases on V and 4 bases on J, and the germline ends lie 9 bases apart. The CDR3 holds 13 amino acids from the cysteine to the phenylalanine. Of all the DNA, just the CDR3 is kept, 39 bases in frame from base 1. TCRbeta CDR3 regions were amplified from genomic DNA using the immunoSEQ Assay, a bias-controlled multiplex PCR. Processing in the source paper ran as follows. The number of nucleated cells in each sample was estimated by amplification of reference gene primers within the assay. To quantify the absolute abundance of each unique TCRbeta CDR3 rearrangement, sequence reads were collapsed and filtered. For each sample, productive Simpson clonality was calculated by taking the square root of Simpson's diversity index across productive rearrangements. The table was pulled from immuneACCESS by TCRdb, which kept in-frame rearrangements only. Such tables lose some clones; where checked, under half of the loss comes from unresolved V genes, and the rest has no known cause. V and J calls plus clone size are reproduced from that table; the DNA served to infer D and trimming. Within this sample are tens of thousands of clones, with roughly 90% of them counted one time only. The ten top clones hold roughly 1.3% of the sample.

Study-level results and caveats: How much clinical and demographic metadata was included differed by source and by participant, and the metadata was provided uncurated.

Sequencing was performed on peripheral blood. The sequence is built from TRBV30 and TRBJ2-5; a tentative D match to TRBD2 spans 6 bases. The clonotype originates from a man in his 60s with acute or convalescent COVID-19. The CDR3 region has the sequence CAWSVGGRETQYF. The nucleotide sequence reads as follows: TGTGCCTGGAGTGTAGGAGGGAGAGAGACCCAGTACTTC.